Detailed here is one T cell receptor (beta chain). The data belong to a study of blood T cell repertoires in COVID-19. Overall study: PBMCs, B-cell-depleted T cells, or T cells were the source of the cDNA or gDNA that made up the material.

This CDR3 is built from 11 residues. The ends were cut back, 6 bases at V and 5 bases at J, with 5 bases in the middle. CDR1 and CDR2 (germline): LNHDA, SQIVND (reference sequence). Per the original data handling: Using reference gene primer amplification, nucleated cell counts were estimated. Produced via immunoSEQ multiplex PCR; TCRdb's table is partial and in-frame only. V, J and clone size derive from that table, while D and trimming were established from the DNA sequence. The table has tens of thousands of clones, 70% to 80% seen once; the top ten hold less than 25%. The chain has TRBV19 and TRBJ2-1; no reliable D call. The sample taken for sequencing was peripheral blood. The TCR originated in a human donor in a cohort sampled during active COVID-19. The CDR3, as DNA: TGTGCCAGTAGCCAGGACAATGAGCAGTTCTTC. Its protein product is CASSQDNEQFF.